This T cell receptor beta chain was identified in a study of CD8+CD57+ T cells in acquired aplastic anemia. Study summary: DNA recovered from sorted CD4+ and CD8+ cells had a mean of approximately 3.2 ug. Findings of the study overall: Patients and controls were found to share over 25 CD8+ CDR3 sequences. CD8+ Simpson's diversity showed no significant patient-control difference.

This clonotype was picked up a small number of times. Its antigen remains unidentified. This CDR3 has 14 residues. V trimming: 6 bases; J trimming: 6 bases; junction bases outside the gene matches: 5. The germline V gene has CDR1 ENHRY and CDR2 SYGVKD. Genomic DNA provided the template from which TCR beta VDJ and CDR3 profiles were obtained. Each CDR3 protein is one row after TCRdb ran MiXCR on the reads. The sample shows about 270,000 distinct CDR3 sequences, around 60% of them seen only once. The sample comprised sorted CD4+, CD8+, or CD8+CD57+ T cells (not recorded which) from PBMCs. The origin of this receptor is a human donor with severe aplastic anemia or a healthy control (not recorded which). The chain has TRBV10-3 and TRBJ1-6; 7 bases map to TRBD1. The CDR3 here is CAIRPTGSNSPLHF. The CDR3 DNA reads as TGTGCCATCAGGCCGACAGGGAGTAATTCACCCCTCCACTTT.